This is a list of T cell receptor beta chains from one sample in a study of PD-1 blockade in classical Hodgkin lymphoma. Using immunoSEQ multiplex PCR, the repertoire was profiled, and TCRdb retains in-frame clones only, with some absent. The sample records around 41,000 clones, approximately 72% being singletons. The specimen comprised peripheral blood mononuclear cells (PBMCs), sampled before the second cycle of nivolumab. The receptors come from a human donor with classical Hodgkin lymphoma. Both conserved end residues are part of each CDR3. A D gene is named only where the DNA matches it firmly. Clone size appears in some rows only: once, few, many, or a class for an expanded clone.

-	-	TRBV9	TRBJ1-5	TGTGCCAGCAGCCCGACAGCCCTGGGGGGGGCGGGTCAGCCCCAGCATTTT	CASSPTALGGAGQPQHF
TRBD1	-	TRBV9	TRBJ1-1	TGTGCCAGCAGCGTAGTAGGGGGACAGGGGATCCCGTGGAACACTGAAGCTTTCTTT	CASSVVGGQGIPWNTEAFF
TRBD1	-	TRBV19	TRBJ1-2	TGTGCCAGTGGACAGGGGGCTCTGTATGGCTACACCTTC	CASGQGALYGYTF
-	-	TRBV4-1	TRBJ2-7	TGCGCCAGCAGCCTAGGACAGCCCTCCTACGAGCAGTACTTC	CASSLGQPSYEQYF
-	-	TRBV7-3	TRBJ1-1	TGTGCCAGCAGCCTAGGATGGATGGGCACTGAAGCTTTCTTT	CASSLGWMGTEAFF
-	few	TRBV20-1	TRBJ1-4	TGCAGTGCCGAACGGGAGGAGGAACTGTTTTTT	CSAEREEELFF
-	-	TRBV6-5	TRBJ2-1	TGTGCCAGCGGGGGGGGCGGGGAGCAGTTCTTC	CASGGGGEQFF
-	-	TRBV5-5	TRBJ2-1	TGTGCCAGCAGCTTCAATGAGCAGTTCTTC	CASSFNEQFF
-	-	TRBV6-6	TRBJ2-2	TGTGCCAGCACGGCCTTGGACGCTCTCGGGCTGTTTTTT	CASTALDALGLFF
TRBD1	-	TRBV27	TRBJ1-4	TGTGCCAGCAGTTTTAGAGGGGGACAGGGGAATGAAAAACTGTTTTTT	CASSFRGGQGNEKLFF
-	-	TRBV21-1	TRBJ1-2	TGTGCCAGCAGCGGACCTCGGGAGGGGATTTTATTTTATTTTGGCTACACCTTC	CASSGPREGILFYFGYTF
TRBD2	-	TRBV9	TRBJ2-1	TGTGCCAGCAGCGTAGGGGCTAGCGGGGGGAATGAGCAGTTCTTC	CASSVGASGGNEQFF
-	-	TRBV4-1	TRBJ2-3	TGCGCCAGCAGCCACCCCCCGTCCCTAAGCACAGATACGCAGTATTTT	CASSHPPSLSTDTQYF
TRBD1	few	TRBV4-3	TRBJ1-4	TGCGCCAGCAGCCAAGATAGCTCACAGGGGCATGAAAAACTGTTTTTT	CASSQDSSQGHEKLFF
-	-	TRBV30	TRBJ1-5	TGTGCCTGGAGTGACAGCTATAGCAATCAGCCCCAGCATTTT	CAWSDSYSNQPQHF
TRBD1	-	TRBV7-6	TRBJ1-2	TGTGCCAGCAGCAATCACAGGGGGCGCGATGGCTACACCTTC	CASSNHRGRDGYTF
-	-	TRBV11-2	TRBJ1-1	TGTGCCAGCAGCGCATGGAACACTGAAGCTTTCTTT	CASSAWNTEAFF
-	-	TRBV13	TRBJ1-2	TGTGCCAGCAGGCCTGCTTTGACGGATCACTATGGCTACACCTTC	CASRPALTDHYGYTF
-	medium-sized	TRBV14	TRBJ1-2	TGTGCCAGCAGCCTGGATTTCGGCGGCTACACCTTC	CASSLDFGGYTF
TRBD2	-	TRBV19	TRBJ2-3	TGTGCCAGTAGTACAGATCGGACTAGCGGGAGAGGAACAGATACGCAGTATTTT	CASSTDRTSGRGTDTQYF
-	-	TRBV6-6	TRBJ1-3	TGTGCCAGCAGTTACTCGGTCGGAAACACCATATATTTT	CASSYSVGNTIYF
TRBD2	-	TRBV4-1	TRBJ2-1	TGCGCCAGCAGCCCTGGCGGGGGAGGGTTCTACAATGAGCAGTTCTTC	CASSPGGGGFYNEQFF
-	-	TRBV21-1	TRBJ2-7	TGTGCCAGCAGCAAATGTCCCGCCGTCTACGAGCAGTACTTC	CASSKCPAVYEQYF
-	-	TRBV29-1	TRBJ1-1	TGCAGCTCTCTCAGGGGACGGACTGAAGCTTTCTTT	CSSLRGRTEAFF
-	-	TRBV7-2	TRBJ1-2	TGTGCCAGCAGCTTAGCGGTATTCTCACAGGGTCTCGATGGCTACACCTTC	CASSLAVFSQGLDGYTF
-	-	TRBV27	TRBJ2-3	TGTGCCAGCAGTTTAGATCTAGGACCAGATACGCAGTATTTT	CASSLDLGPDTQYF
-	-	TRBV7-3	TRBJ2-7	TGTGCCAGCAGCTCCTACCGTGCTCCCAACACCTACGAGCAGTACTTC	CASSSYRAPNTYEQYF
-	-	TRBV10-1	TRBJ2-4	TGCGCCAGCGGACGGGGGTACATTCAGTACTTC	CASGRGYIQYF
TRBD1	-	TRBV7-3	TRBJ2-2	TGTGCCAGCAGCTCGTGGACAGGGGTGAACACCGGGGAGCTGTTTTTT	CASSSWTGVNTGELFF
TRBD1	-	TRBV9	TRBJ1-1	TGTGCCAGCAGCGTCCCGGGACAGGGGGAAACTGAAGCTTTCTTT	CASSVPGQGETEAFF
TRBD1	few	TRBV6-5	TRBJ2-7	TGTGCCAGCAGTTATCGTACAGGGGGCGGCAACGAGCAGTACTTC	CASSYRTGGGNEQYF
TRBD1	-	TRBV7-6	TRBJ1-4	TGTGCCAGCGCCGCGCGCTGGGGACAGGGGGGTGAAAAACTGTTTTTT	CASAARWGQGGEKLFF
-	-	TRBV7-3	TRBJ2-3	TGTGCCAGCAGAGCCTCAGGGTTTAGCACAGATACGCAGTATTTT	CASRASGFSTDTQYF
-	-	TRBV9	TRBJ1-1	TGTGCCAGCAGTGAACAGACTATGAACACTGAAGCTTTCTTT	CASSEQTMNTEAFF
-	few	TRBV4-1	TRBJ2-7	TGCGCCAGCAGCCAAGGGGCCAACTACGAGCAGTACTTC	CASSQGANYEQYF
-	-	TRBV6-1	TRBJ1-5	TGTGCCAGCAGTGAAATGGGGGGGGGTCAGCCCCAGCATTTT	CASSEMGGGQPQHF
-	medium-sized	TRBV11-2	TRBJ1-5	TGTGCCAGCAGCTTGGGTTTCAACCAGCCCCAGCATTTT	CASSLGFNQPQHF
-	-	TRBV27	TRBJ1-6	TGTGCCAGCAGTTTAGGGCGGTTTAATTCACCCCTCCACTTT	CASSLGRFNSPLHF
TRBD1	-	TRBV19	TRBJ1-4	TGTGCCAGTAGTCGGTCGTGGGCCGGGACAGGGGGTGAAAAACTGTTTTTT	CASSRSWAGTGGEKLFF
-	-	TRBV28	TRBJ1-2	TGTGCCAGCAGCCGACGGGGCGGCTACACCTTC	CASSRRGGYTF
-	-	TRBV4-2	TRBJ2-2	TGTGCCAGCAGCCAAGCTAGCGCCCAAGGGGGGGAGCTGTTTTTT	CASSQASAQGGELFF
TRBD1	-	TRBV28	TRBJ2-7	TGTGCCAGCACCGAATCTCCGGGACAGACTTACGAGCAGTACTTC	CASTESPGQTYEQYF
TRBD1	-	TRBV29-1	TRBJ2-3	TGCAGCGTTGCTCTCGGGACAGGGTTCTCAGATACGCAGTATTTT	CSVALGTGFSDTQYF
-	-	TRBV6-6	TRBJ1-4	TGTGCCAGCACCCAACCTCCTAATGAAAAACTGTTTTTT	CASTQPPNEKLFF
TRBD2	-	TRBV9	TRBJ2-2	TGTGCCAGCAGCGTAGGGCCGGGGGGAACCGGGGAGCTGTTTTTT	CASSVGPGGTGELFF
TRBD1	few	TRBV29-1	TRBJ2-7	TGCAGCGTTGCGGACAGGGGGGCCTCCTACGAGCAGTACTTC	CSVADRGASYEQYF
-	-	TRBV9	TRBJ2-7	TGTGCCAGCAGCGTCAAACCACATTCAGGGGAGCAGTACTTC	CASSVKPHSGEQYF
TRBD1	few	TRBV30	TRBJ1-3	TGTGCCTGTCAACAGGGGTCTGGAAACACCATATATTTT	CACQQGSGNTIYF
-	few	TRBV9	TRBJ2-1	TGTGCCAGCAGCGTAGGGGGGTCCGGTAGTGAGCAGTTCTTC	CASSVGGSGSEQFF
-	-	TRBV25-1	TRBJ1-6	TGTGCCAGCAGTGAATACAACAGGGTGGGATATAATTCACCCCTCCACTTT	CASSEYNRVGYNSPLHF
-	-	TRBV28	TRBJ2-2	TGTGCCAGCAGTCCCGGGAGTGGACGGGCCGGGGAGCTGTTTTTT	CASSPGSGRAGELFF
-	-	TRBV7-2	TRBJ1-2	TGTGCCAGCAGCTTAGGTGTTTCAGGGAATTCCTATGGCTACACCTTC	CASSLGVSGNSYGYTF
-	-	TRBV28	TRBJ2-1	TGTGCCAGCAGTTTTGACGACAATGAGCAGTTCTTC	CASSFDDNEQFF
TRBD2	-	TRBV7-2	TRBJ2-3	TGTGCCAGCAGCGGAGGACTAGCGGGGGGAACAGATACGCAGTATTTT	CASSGGLAGGTDTQYF
TRBD1	-	TRBV5-1	TRBJ1-1	TGCGCCAGCAGCGTTACAGGGGGCGCGGAAACTGAAGCTTTCTTT	CASSVTGGAETEAFF